This entry lists 27 T cell receptor beta chains sequenced from one sample in a study of T cell repertoires in cytomegalovirus infection. MiXCR was run by TCRdb on the reads, yielding one entry per CDR3 protein. There are about 530,000 distinct CDR3 sequences in the sample; about 25% occur only once, and over 10% lies in the top ten. The sequenced sample was PBMCs. Receptor source: a human donor in good health (CMV status not recorded). Some clones in this sample may be carry-over from other donors' samples.

The CDR3 is CASSRPGQGATGELFF. CDR3 DNA sequence: TGTGCCAGCAGTCGTCCGGGACAGGGGGCGACCGGGGAGCTGTTTTTT. The chain couples TRBV28 to TRBJ2-2; 12 nucleotides line up with TRBD1. The germline V gene has CDR1 MDHEN and CDR2 SYDVKM. Trimming took 5 bases from V and 5 from J; bases not matched to a gene: 6. The CDR3 totals 16 residues.

This chain links TRBV5-6 with TRBJ2-5; D ambiguous. V lost 2 bases and J lost 4, with 21 bases in between. This CDR3 comprises 17 residues. The V gene's germline CDR1 is SGHDT and CDR2 YYEEEE. CDR3 sequence (DNA): TGTGCCAGCAGCTTCAGTCCACGGGCTGCGAGGTTAGAGACCCAGTACTTC. Encoded protein: CASSFSPRAARLETQYF.

This clonotype was seen at least ten times. The gene calls are TRBV12-3 or TRBV12-4 and TRBJ1-4; TRBD1 aligns across 7 bases. V shed 8 bases, J shed 8 bases, and the junction held 8 bases outside the gene matches. The CDR3 is 13 amino acids. In DNA form, the CDR3 reads TGTGCCAGCCGGGCGACAGGGAGCGAAAAACTGTTTTTT. Translation: CASRATGSEKLFF.

A few counts support this clonotype. This sequence joins TRBV5-1 and TRBJ2-1; 7 nucleotides align to TRBD2. Germline V gene data show CDR1 as SGHRS and CDR2 as YFSETQ. V was pared by 4 bases and J by 9 bases, with 7 bases of the junction left unmatched. This CDR3 is 13 amino acids long. For the CDR3, the DNA is TGCGCCAGCAGCGCCGAGCGGGGCGGTGAGCAGTTCTTC. This sequence encodes CASSAERGGEQFF.

The chain links TRBV29-1 to TRBJ2-3; 7 bases map to TRBD2. Trimming at V came to 0 bases and at J to 2 bases, leaving 2 bases not matched to a gene. CDR3 size: 14 residues. The germline gives CDR1 SQVTM, CDR2 ANQGSEA. The CDR3 region is CSVEDAGATDTQYF. DNA of the CDR3: TGCAGCGTTGAAGATGCGGGAGCCACAGATACGCAGTATTTT.

This clonotype was detected ten times or more. J is TRBJ1-3 and V is TRBV7-8; D is ambiguous. Germline V lookup: CDR1 SGHVS, CDR2 FQNEAQ. V lost 6 bases and J 11 bases, leaving 14 bases between the germline ends. The CDR3 contains 12 residues. DNA of the CDR3: TGTGCCAGCAGTCAGGCTGTTGGTGCCATATATTTT. Protein sequence: CASSQAVGAIYF.

This clonotype was picked up many times. The rearrangement uses TRBV12-3 or TRBV12-4 and TRBJ1-2; TRBD1 matches 7 bases. The V segment lost 5 bases and the J segment 4 bases; nucleotides outside the gene matches: 10. The length of the CDR3 is 15 residues. This CDR3 is CASSNTGTVVYGYTF. DNA for the CDR3: TGTGCCAGCAGTAATACAGGGACAGTTGTCTATGGCTACACCTTC.

The V call is TRBV7-6, the J call TRBJ1-3, with 11 bases matching TRBD1. CDR1 is SGHVS, CDR2 FNYEAQ, per germline. The CDR3 has 16 amino acids. V lost 5 bases, J lost 3 bases, and 6 bases stayed unmatched. CDR3 in amino acids: CASSQRTGGGGNTIYF. The DNA for the CDR3 is TGTGCCAGCAGCCAAAGGACAGGGGGCGGTGGAAACACCATATATTTT.

Only a few counts were recorded for this clonotype. The rearrangement uses TRBV11-2 and TRBJ2-2; the D gene is possibly TRBD1 (5 bases). The CDR3 length is 16 residues. V was pared by 2 bases and J by 2 bases, with 12 bases between. The germline gives CDR1 SGHAT, CDR2 FQNNGV. This CDR3 reads CASSLMAGPNTGELFF. In DNA form, the CDR3 reads TGTGCCAGCAGCTTAATGGCAGGGCCCAACACCGGGGAGCTGTTTTTT.

The chain combines TRBV20-1 with TRBJ1-5; 7 bases match TRBD1. CDR1 DFQATT and CDR2 SNEGSKA come from the germline V gene (reference sequence). Trimming took 6 bases from V and 4 from J; bases not matched to a gene: 3. CDR3 length: 12 amino acids. The CDR3 loop reads CSAKTGNQPQHF. CDR3 in DNA: TGCAGTGCGAAGACAGGGAATCAGCCCCAGCATTTT.

This chain joins TRBV6-2 or TRBV6-3 and TRBJ2-7, with D tentatively TRBD2 (5 bases). The CDR3 length is 13 residues. Germline-derived CDR1 and CDR2 are MNHEY and SVGEGT. The CDR3 coding sequence is TGTGCCAACAGTGAGGACTCTTTATCCGAGCAGTACGTC. This sequence encodes CANSEDSLSEQYV.

This clonotype was seen a few times. The V and J genes are TRBV7-9 and TRBJ2-6, with 8 bases identical to TRBD2. This CDR3 contains 17 residues. The germline V gene has CDR1 SEHNR and CDR2 FQNEAQ (reference sequence). Trimming took 3 bases from V and 4 from J; bases not matched to a gene: 8. Written as DNA, the CDR3 is TGTGCCAGCAGCTTGACCAGCGGGAGTGCGGGGGCCAACGTCCTGACTTTC. Encoded protein: CASSLTSGSAGANVLTF.

The chain combines TRBV4-1 with TRBJ1-3; D not certain. V lost 3 bases to trimming and J lost 0 bases, with 12 bases between them. The CDR3 length is 16 residues. Germline V lookup: CDR1 MGHRA, CDR2 YSYEKL. The CDR3 region has the DNA TGCGCCAGCAGCCATTCAGGATTCGACTCTGGAAACACCATATATTTT. Amino acids: CASSHSGFDSGNTIYF.

This clonotype appeared a few times. The V and J genes are TRBV4-2 and TRBJ1-4; D is uncertain. Trimming pared 1 base from V and 8 bases from J, leaving 5 bases between. The CDR3 has 12 amino acids. The germline gives CDR1 LGHNA, CDR2 YNFKEQ. The CDR3 here is CASSQGGEKLFF. The CDR3 nucleotides read TGTGCCAGCAGCCAAGGCGGGGAAAAACTGTTTTTT.

The chain employs TRBV4-3 and TRBJ1-2; no clear D. Trimming removed 2 bases from V and 6 bases from J, with 16 bases in between. There are 15 residues in the CDR3. CDR1 and CDR2 from the germline V gene are LGHNA and YSLEER. CDR3 loop: CASSQRLVGTHGYTF. In DNA form, the CDR3 reads TGCGCCAGCAGCCAAAGATTGGTAGGCACCCATGGCTACACCTTC.

Only a few counts were recorded for this clonotype. This rearrangement joins TRBV12-3 or TRBV12-4 to TRBJ1-5; D perhaps matches TRBD1 (5 bases). The length of the CDR3 is 13 residues. V lost 5 bases and J 6 bases, leaving 11 bases between the germline ends. The CDR3 bases are TGTGCCAGCAGTAAACCGGGACTTCAGCCCCAGCATTTT. Amino acid sequence: CASSKPGLQPQHF.

The rearrangement uses TRBV12-3 or TRBV12-4 and TRBJ2-7; TRBD1 or TRBD2 may be the D gene (5 bases each). V gave up 5 bases and J gave up 1 base, with 12 bases separating them. There are 14 residues in the CDR3. CDR3 loop: CASSPRDGSYEQYV. For the CDR3, the DNA is TGTGCCAGCAGTCCACGGGACGGTTCCTACGAGCAGTACGTC.

V and J are TRBV11-3 and TRBJ2-1; 7 bases fit TRBD2. The J segment lost 0 bases and the V segment lost 1 base, leaving 12 bases of the junction unmatched. Germline V gene lookup returns CDR1 SGHNT and CDR2 YENEEA. The CDR3 loop spans 19 amino acids. CDR3 residues: CASSLVLAGALLSYNEQFF. CDR3 coding DNA: TGTGCCAGCAGCTTAGTTCTGGCGGGAGCCCTGCTCTCCTACAATGAGCAGTTCTTC.

This clonotype was counted only a few times. The rearrangement joins TRBV6-2 or TRBV6-3 to TRBJ2-7; the match to TRBD1 covers 9 bases. V lost 6 bases, J lost 4 bases, and 10 bases stayed unmatched. In germline, CDR1 is MNHEY, CDR2 SVGEGT. The CDR3 length is 15 residues. CDR3 nucleotide sequence: TGTGCCAGCAGGCCTCACGGGACAGGGAGTTACGAGCAGTACTTC. Amino acid sequence: CASRPHGTGSYEQYF.

This clonotype has just a few counts. The rearrangement uses TRBV2 and TRBJ1-1, with D unresolved. V lost 3 bases and J lost 10, with 12 bases in between. This CDR3 spans 12 amino acids. Germline CDR1 SNHLY, CDR2 FYNNEI. CDR3 in DNA: TGTGCCAGCAGTGACGATGTGGTAGTAGCTTTCTTT. Amino acids: CASSDDVVVAFF.

This CDR3 reads CASSQPTGKIGELFF. In DNA, the CDR3 is TGCGCCAGCAGCCAACCGACAGGGAAAATAGGGGAGCTGTTTTTT. The J gene is TRBJ2-2, the V gene TRBV4-1; 7 nucleotides align to TRBD1. This CDR3 contains 15 residues. The V gene's germline CDR1 is MGHRA and CDR2 YSYEKL. The J segment lost 8 bases and the V segment lost 2 bases, leaving 8 bases of the junction unmatched.

The V gene is TRBV12-3 or TRBV12-4, the J gene TRBJ1-1, with TRBD1 matching over 9 bases. With 7 bases clipped from V and 6 bases from J, the junction kept 9 bases outside the gene matches. CDR3 length: 14 residues. The CDR3 nucleotides read TGTGCCAGCAAACCCGGGACAGGGAATTCTGAAGCTTTCTTT. Its translation: CASKPGTGNSEAFF.

This clonotype was counted a few times. The chain couples TRBV7-8 to TRBJ1-1; possible D gene TRBD1, 6 bases. The CDR3 has 12 residues. Looked up from germline, CDR1 is SGHVS and CDR2 is FQNEAQ. The V and J ends lost 6 bases and 8 bases respectively, with 13 bases between them. The CDR3 region is CASSRDNPEAFF. The DNA for the CDR3 is TGTGCCAGCAGTCGGGACAACCCAGAAGCTTTCTTT.

This clonotype has just a few counts. V is TRBV7-2 and J is TRBJ2-7; 7 bases line up with TRBD1. This CDR3 is 13 amino acids long. Germline loops: CDR1 SGHTA, CDR2 FQGNSA. With V trimmed by 5 bases and J by 5 bases, 6 bases remained unmatched. Here the CDR3 reads CASSLGTGDEQYF. CDR3 nucleotide sequence: TGTGCCAGCAGCCTAGGTACAGGGGACGAGCAGTACTTC.

Written as DNA, the CDR3 is TGTGCCAGCAGCTTCATGGCGGGACACTACTCTTTGGAGACCCAGTACTTC. Translating it yields CASSFMAGHYSLETQYF. The rearrangement links TRBV7-9 to TRBJ2-5, with D perhaps assigned TRBD1 or TRBD2 (6 bases each). The CDR3 consists of 17 residues. Germline V lookup: CDR1 SEHNR, CDR2 FQNEAQ (reference sequence). The V gene lost 3 bases and the J gene lost 5 bases, with 22 bases spanning the gap.

This clonotype was seen many times. The chain recombines TRBV7-2 with TRBJ2-5, with D uncertain. Trimming removed 7 bases at V and 0 bases at J, with 3 bases between. The germline V gene encodes CDR1 SGHTA and CDR2 FQGNSA. The CDR3 is made up of 11 amino acids. CDR3 DNA: TGTGCCAGCAAAGACCAAGAGACCCAGTACTTC. Amino acids: CASKDQETQYF.

CDR3: CASSDYVDREETQYF. CDR3 bases: TGCGCCAGCAGTGATTATGTGGACAGGGAAGAGACCCAGTACTTC. The J gene is TRBJ2-5, the V gene TRBV10-1, with 8 bases identical to TRBD1. The CDR3 spans 15 residues. V gave up 3 bases and J gave up 3 bases; unmatched junction bases: 6. Per germline, CDR1 WNHNN and CDR2 SYGVQD (reference sequence).